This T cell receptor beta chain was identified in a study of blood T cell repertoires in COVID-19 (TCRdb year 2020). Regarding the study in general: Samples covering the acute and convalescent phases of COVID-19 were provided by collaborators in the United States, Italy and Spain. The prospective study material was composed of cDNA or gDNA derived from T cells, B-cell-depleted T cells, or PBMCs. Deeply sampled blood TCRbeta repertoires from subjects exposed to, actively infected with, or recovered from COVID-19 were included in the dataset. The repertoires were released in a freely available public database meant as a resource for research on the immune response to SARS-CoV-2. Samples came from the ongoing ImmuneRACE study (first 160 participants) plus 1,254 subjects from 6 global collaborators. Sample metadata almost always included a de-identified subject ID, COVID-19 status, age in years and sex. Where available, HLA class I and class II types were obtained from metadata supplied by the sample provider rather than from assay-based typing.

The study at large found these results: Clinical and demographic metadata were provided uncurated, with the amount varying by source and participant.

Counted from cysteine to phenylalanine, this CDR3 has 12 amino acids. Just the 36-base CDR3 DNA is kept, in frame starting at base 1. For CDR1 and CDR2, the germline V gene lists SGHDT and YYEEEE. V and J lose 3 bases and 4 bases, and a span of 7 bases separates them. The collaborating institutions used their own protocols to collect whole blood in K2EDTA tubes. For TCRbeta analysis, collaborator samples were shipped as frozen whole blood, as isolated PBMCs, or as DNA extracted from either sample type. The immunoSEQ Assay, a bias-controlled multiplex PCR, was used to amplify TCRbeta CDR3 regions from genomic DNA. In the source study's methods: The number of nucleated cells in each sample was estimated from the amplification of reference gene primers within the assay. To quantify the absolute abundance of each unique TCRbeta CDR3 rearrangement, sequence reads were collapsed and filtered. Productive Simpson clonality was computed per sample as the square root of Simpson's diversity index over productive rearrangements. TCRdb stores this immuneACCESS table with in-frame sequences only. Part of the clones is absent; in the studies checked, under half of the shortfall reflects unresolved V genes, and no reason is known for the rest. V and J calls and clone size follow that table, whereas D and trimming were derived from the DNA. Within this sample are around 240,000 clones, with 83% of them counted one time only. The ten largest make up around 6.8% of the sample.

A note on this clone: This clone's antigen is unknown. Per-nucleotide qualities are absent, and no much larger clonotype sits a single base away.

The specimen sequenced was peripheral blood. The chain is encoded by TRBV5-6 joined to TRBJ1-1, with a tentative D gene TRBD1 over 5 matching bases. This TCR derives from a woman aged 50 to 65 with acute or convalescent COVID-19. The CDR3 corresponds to CASSWGGTEAFF. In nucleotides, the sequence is TGTGCCAGCAGCTGGGGCGGCACTGAAGCTTTCTTT.